The 4 T cell receptor beta chains reported below all come from one sample, sequenced in a study of T cell responses to AZD1222 COVID-19 vaccine. The data were produced by immunoSEQ multiplex PCR, yet TCRdb's version contains in-frame clones alone and is incomplete. The sample consists of 150,000 to 180,000 clones, 90% of them appearing once. Sequences were derived from peripheral blood, sampled on day 0 of AZD1222 vaccination. The receptors derive from an adult in good health.

The J gene is TRBJ1-5, the V gene TRBV6-5, with D possibly TRBD1 on 6 matching bases. CDR1 is MNHEY and CDR2 is SVGAGI in the germline V gene. The CDR3 contains 14 residues. V was cut by 2 bases and J by 6 bases, with 11 bases left in between. The CDR3 DNA follows: TGTGCCAGCAGTTACCAGGGGTCGGGTCAGCCCCAGCATTTT. Residues: CASSYQGSGQPQHF.

The chain uses TRBV28 and TRBJ1-4, with 8 bases matching TRBD1. V was pared by 8 bases and J by 6 bases, with 8 bases of the junction left unmatched. The CDR3 sequence is 14 residues long. Germline lookup yields CDR1 MDHEN and CDR2 SYDVKM. The CDR3 DNA sequence: TGTGCCAGCGGTCCGGGACAGGCTGATGAAAAACTGTTTTTT. Its protein product is CASGPGQADEKLFF.

This chain joins TRBV6-2 or TRBV6-3 and TRBJ1-3; maybe TRBD1 (6 bases). The V gene's germline CDR1 is MNHEY and CDR2 SVGEGT. V dropped 5 bases and J dropped 0 bases, with 14 bases sitting between them. The CDR3 contains 16 residues. The CDR3 sequence is CASSPNGRGSGNTIYF. The CDR3, as DNA: TGTGCCAGCAGTCCAAACGGCAGGGGCTCTGGAAACACCATATATTTT.

V and J are TRBV2 and TRBJ1-5; no definite D call. The ends were cut back, 5 bases at V and 6 bases at J, with 14 bases in the middle. This CDR3 is built from 14 residues. Germline loops: CDR1 SNHLY, CDR2 FYNNEI. The CDR3 DNA reads TGTGCCAGCAGTTATACCCCCGGCGGTCAGCCCCAGCATTTT. It encodes CASSYTPGGQPQHF.